These T cell receptor beta chains were read from a single sample in a study of T cells in Graves' hyperthyroidism and ophthalmopathy. TCRdb re-called the multiplex PCR reads with MiXCR, one entry per CDR3 protein. In the table there are roughly 630,000 distinct CDR3 sequences, 15% to 18% of which are singletons. Specimen: blood. All receptors derive from a woman between 25 and 40 years old with Graves' hyperthyroidism. Each CDR3 is given with its conserved first and last residue. D genes are given only for firm matches. Size values are once, few and many counts, or a class for expanded clones, and some rows have none.

cdr3_nt	cdr3_aa	j_call	d_call	clone_size	v_call
TGTGCCTGGAGTACAGGGGCGGGCACTGAAGCTTTCTTT	CAWSTGAGTEAFF	TRBJ1-1	TRBD1	-	TRBV30
TGTGCCAGCAGTCGAGGGGGGGCGGGAGTCCCCTACGAGCAGTACTTC	CASSRGGAGVPYEQYF	TRBJ2-7	-	-	TRBV11-2
TGTGCCAGCAGCGACAGGGGTGGCAATCAGCCCCAGCATTTT	CASSDRGGNQPQHF	TRBJ1-5	TRBD1	-	TRBV27
TGCAGTGCTGCCAAAACTAGCGGGAACACAGATACGCAGTATTTT	CSAAKTSGNTDTQYF	TRBJ2-3	TRBD2	many	TRBV20-1
TGTGCCAGCAGCTTAAGTAGTGTGGCTGAAGCTTTCTTT	CASSLSSVAEAFF	TRBJ1-1	-	medium-sized	TRBV7-2
TGCAGTGCTAGAGACGCAGTGAGGCACGAGCAGTACTTC	CSARDAVRHEQYF	TRBJ2-7	-	many	TRBV20-1
TGTGCCAGCAGCCAAAGCGGGAGTACAGATACGCAGTATTTT	CASSQSGSTDTQYF	TRBJ2-3	TRBD2	many	TRBV11-2
TGTGCCAGCAGCTTAGATAGGGGTTCCTACAATGAGCAGTTCTTC	CASSLDRGSYNEQFF	TRBJ2-1	-	many	TRBV11-2
TGCGCCAGCAGCCAAGCAAGGGCGGGGGTGTACAATGAGCAGTTCTTC	CASSQARAGVYNEQFF	TRBJ2-1	TRBD2	many	TRBV4-1
TGTGCCAGCAGTGGCCCCTCAGAGGGTTCAGGGGCCAACGTCCTGACTTTC	CASSGPSEGSGANVLTF	TRBJ2-6	-	many	TRBV2
TGCAGCGTCCCGAAAGCGGGAGTCCTCTACAATGAGCAGTTCTTC	CSVPKAGVLYNEQFF	TRBJ2-1	TRBD2	many	TRBV29-1
TGCGCCAGCAGGCCGGGACAAAGCTCCTACGAGCAGTACTTC	CASRPGQSSYEQYF	TRBJ2-7	-	-	TRBV10-2
TGTGCCAGCAGTGAACGGCGGATCTCTGGAAACACCATATATTTT	CASSERRISGNTIYF	TRBJ1-3	-	-	TRBV6-1
TGCGCCAGCAGCTTAGGTTGGGGCGATGGCTACACCTTC	CASSLGWGDGYTF	TRBJ1-2	-	-	TRBV5-1
TGTGCCAGCAGCTTATACCCTTTGGTGAGCGCCGGGGAGCTGTTTTTT	CASSLYPLVSAGELFF	TRBJ2-2	-	-	TRBV7-9
TGTGCCAGCAGCCTCCCACTAGCGGGAGGTTGGGATACGCAGTATTTT	CASSLPLAGGWDTQYF	TRBJ2-3	TRBD2	few	TRBV6-2/TRBV6-3
TGTGCCAGCAGCCAGATAGCGGGAGGCGCCTACGAGCAGTTCTTC	CASSQIAGGAYEQFF	TRBJ2-1	TRBD2	few	TRBV4-2
TGTGCCAGCTCACCACCGGCTGGGCGGATGAGCTCTGGGGCCAACGTCCTGACTTTC	CASSPPAGRMSSGANVLTF	TRBJ2-6	-	few	TRBV18
TGTGCCAGCAGCCCGGGACAGGGGTCCTACAATGAGCAGTTCTTC	CASSPGQGSYNEQFF	TRBJ2-1	TRBD1	many	TRBV27
TGTGCCAGCAGCCCTCGGGGGTGGACAGGGATTGAAAAACTGTTTTTT	CASSPRGWTGIEKLFF	TRBJ1-4	TRBD1	-	TRBV28